This T cell receptor beta chain was documented in a study of T cell responses to AZD1222 COVID-19 vaccine. Whole-study findings and limits: Breadth and depth of Spike-specific TCRs rose after two AZD1222 doses.

Libraries were prepared by immunoSEQ multiplex PCR; TCRdb keeps only in-frame clonotypes and omits some of them. The sample yields some 130,000 clones, around 90% seen once. Comments on this clone: Its antigen is still unknown.

V lost 8 bases, J lost 7 bases, and 7 bases stayed unmatched. Germline assignment: CDR1 LNHDA and CDR2 SQIVND (reference sequence). The CDR3 has 14 residues. The chain carries TRBV19 and TRBJ1-6, with 8 bases lining up with TRBD1. The TCR was taken from an adult in good health. Specimen: peripheral blood, collected on day 0 of AZD1222 vaccination. This CDR3 reads CASSEDRENSPLHF. CDR3 DNA sequence: TGTGCCAGTTCCGAGGACAGGGAGAATTCACCCCTCCACTTT. The variable domain in full, with the rest retrieved from reference TRBV19 and TRBJ1-6, is DGGITQSPKYLFRKEGQNVTLSCEQNLNHDAMYWYRQDPGQGLRLIYYSQIVNDFQKGDIAEGYSVSREKKESFPLTVTSAQKNPTAFYLCASSEDRENSPLHFGNGTRLTVT.